One and the same sample provided the 22 T cell receptor beta chains below, sequenced in a study of blood T cell repertoires in COVID-19. Method: immunoSEQ multiplex PCR; TCRdb's copy keeps in-frame clones and lacks some. The sample shows about 310,000 clones, about 90% of them seen only once. Sequencing input: PBMCs or T cells enriched from blood (not recorded which). The receptors originated from a woman in her 30s who had recovered from COVID-19.

V is TRBV19 and J is TRBJ1-2, with 7 positions matching TRBD1. The V gene end was trimmed by 6 bases and the J gene end by 1 base; junction bases not matched to a gene: 2. CDR1 LNHDA and CDR2 SQIVND come from the germline V gene (reference sequence). This CDR3 spans 13 amino acids. CDR3 loop: CASRDRLNYGYTF. In DNA form, the CDR3 reads TGTGCCAGTAGGGACAGGCTTAACTATGGCTACACCTTC.

Only one count was recorded for this clone. An end of the junction differs from the germline gene, which may be a read error. The genes are TRBV5-6 and TRBJ1-2, with a possible D match to TRBD1 (6 bases). Germline CDR1 is SGHDT and CDR2 is YYEEEE. This CDR3 has 16 residues. The CDR3 DNA reads TGTACCAGCAGCTTCGGAAGGGGGACACTTAACTATGGCTACACCTTC. It specifies CTSSFGRGTLNYGYTF. Complete variable domain (other parts from reference TRBV5-6 and TRBJ1-2): DAGVTQSPTHLIKTRGQQVTLRCSPKSGHDTVSWYQQALGQGPQFIFQYYEEEERQRGNFPDRFSGHQFPNYSSELNVNALLLGDSALYLCTSSFGRGTLNYGYTFGSGTRLTVV.

The genes are TRBV6-5 and TRBJ2-1; 8 bases agree with TRBD2. This CDR3 comprises 15 residues. The V and J ends lost 6 bases and 1 base, in that order; junction bases with no gene match: 5. Germline V lookup: CDR1 MNHEY, CDR2 SVGAGI. The CDR3, as DNA: TGTGCCAGCAGGACCGTAGCGGGATCCTACAATGAGCAGTTCTTC. Its protein is CASRTVAGSYNEQFF.

J is TRBJ2-5 and V is TRBV12-2; TRBD2, the D gene given by the table, was not confirmed from the DNA. TRBV12-2 has pseudogene status. This CDR3 contains 13 residues. The CDR3 is CASRLEGGETQYF. CDR3 DNA: TGTGCAAGTCGCTTAGAAGGCGGTGAGACCCAGTACTTC.

This clone was detected once. Sequence at one end of the junction differs from germline and may be a read error. The rearrangement joins TRBV7-7 to TRBJ2-1; TRBD1 matches 8 bases. The CDR3 has 13 amino acids. Per germline, CDR1 SSHAT and CDR2 FNYEAQ (reference sequence). CDR3 sequence: CASSLGQVNEQFF. CDR3 nucleotides: TGTGCTAGCAGCTTGGGACAGGTTAATGAGCAGTTCTTC.

This clone was found once. In nucleotides, the CDR3 is TGTGCCACAACGGGACTTCACTCTGGGGCCAACGTCCTGACTTTC. Translation: CATTGLHSGANVLTF. V is TRBV21-1 and J is TRBJ2-6; the DNA was not used to check the table's D call, TRBD2. TRBV21-1 is a pseudogene segment. CDR3 length: 15 amino acids.

The rearrangement links TRBV4-3 to TRBJ2-1, with 10 bases identical to TRBD2. With V trimmed by 0 bases and J by 4 bases, 12 bases remained unmatched. Germline CDR1 and CDR2: LGHNA and YSLEER. CDR3 size: 19 residues. CDR3 coding DNA: TGCGCCAGCAGCCAAGATAGTTGGGCTAGCGGGAGCGAATACAATGAGCAGTTCTTC. Its protein is CASSQDSWASGSEYNEQFF.

The chain combines TRBV6-5 with TRBJ1-1, with D possibly being TRBD1 (6 bases). Germline CDR1 MNHEY, CDR2 SVGAGI. V lost 4 bases and J lost 4, with 16 bases in between. This CDR3 has 15 amino acids. CDR3 sequence reads: CASSFNSRGGTEAFF. Here the CDR3 DNA reads TGTGCCAGCAGTTTCAACTCGAGAGGGGGCACTGAAGCTTTCTTT.

The V gene is TRBV20-1, the J gene TRBJ2-6; possible D gene TRBD1, 5 bases. This CDR3 has 14 residues. Germline V CDR1 and CDR2: DFQATT, SNEGSKA (reference sequence). The ends were cut back, 3 bases at V and 2 bases at J, with 8 bases in the middle. In DNA form, the CDR3 reads TGCAGTGCTAGTATCAGGGCTGGGGCCAACGTCCTGACTTTC. It codes for CSASIRAGANVLTF.

The rearrangement joins TRBV5-4 to TRBJ1-2, with D tentatively TRBD1 (5 bases). CDR3 length: 13 amino acids. V lost 1 base, J lost 4 bases, and 8 bases lay in between. Germline V CDR1 and CDR2: SGHNT, YYREEE (reference sequence). This chain's CDR3 is CASSLWQGYGYTF. The CDR3 bases are TGTGCCAGCAGCTTGTGGCAGGGCTATGGCTACACCTTC. Looking up the rest from reference TRBV5-4 and TRBJ1-2 gives the full variable domain: ETGVTQSPTHLIKTRGQQVTLRCSSQSGHNTVSWYQQALGQGPQFIFQYYREEENGRGNFPPRFSGLQFPNYSSELNVNALELDDSALYLCASSLWQGYGYTFGSGTRLTVV.

The CDR3 nucleotides read TGCGCCAGCAGCGCAGGGTGGAATCAGCCCCAGCATTTT. Its translation: CASSAGWNQPQHF. This chain uses TRBV5-1 with TRBJ1-5; tentatively, D is TRBD1 (5 bases). V gave up 4 bases and J gave up 4 bases, with 9 bases separating them. The CDR3 totals 13 residues. Germline V gene lookup returns CDR1 SGHRS and CDR2 YFSETQ.

The J gene is TRBJ1-1, the V gene TRBV5-1; 8 nucleotides agree with TRBD1. V was clipped by 5 bases and J by 5 bases; unmatched bases: 8. The CDR3 covers 14 residues. Germline lookup yields CDR1 SGHRS and CDR2 YFSETQ. The CDR3 loop is CASSSLTGGTEAFF. The CDR3 nucleotides are TGCGCCAGCAGTAGTTTAACAGGGGGAACTGAAGCTTTCTTT.

The chain has TRBV7-9 and TRBJ2-1, with 8 bases that match TRBD1. The CDR3 sequence is 15 residues long. Trimming at V came to 6 bases and at J to 6 bases, leaving 10 bases not matched to a gene. Germline V gives CDR1 SEHNR, CDR2 FQNEAQ (reference sequence). DNA for the CDR3: TGTGCCAGCAGGGCGACAGGGGAGAAAGTCAATGAGCAGTTCTTC. As protein: CASRATGEKVNEQFF.

This clone turned up a few times. This chain links TRBV7-9 with TRBJ2-7, with D possibly being TRBD1 (5 bases). CDR3 length: 12 amino acids. V gave up 5 bases and J gave up 5 bases, with 10 bases separating them. The V gene's germline CDR1 is SEHNR and CDR2 FQNEAQ (reference sequence). The CDR3 nucleotides read TGTGCCAGCAGCGCGCAGGGCCACGAGCAGTACTTC. Its protein product is CASSAQGHEQYF.

V usage is TRBV4-2 and J usage is TRBJ2-2; a possible D gene is TRBD2 (7 bases). Trimming took 1 base from V and 0 from J, leaving 15 bases between them. The CDR3 contains 18 residues. Germline V gene data show CDR1 as LGHNA and CDR2 as YNFKEQ. In nucleotides, the CDR3 is TGTGCCAGCAGCCAAGGGGCGGCGGGGGCCGCGAACACCGGGGAGCTGTTTTTT. This gives the protein CASSQGAAGAANTGELFF.

The chain joins TRBV19 to TRBJ2-5, with D unclear. The V end was cut by 4 bases, the J end by 5 bases, with 11 bases between. CDR1 and CDR2 from the germline V gene are LNHDA and SQIVND (reference sequence). The CDR3 consists of 13 residues. The CDR3: CASSNPVWETQYF. The DNA for the CDR3 is TGTGCCAGTAGTAACCCAGTATGGGAGACCCAGTACTTC. Together with reference TRBV19 and TRBJ2-5, the CDR3 gives the full variable domain: DGGITQSPKYLFRKEGQNVTLSCEQNLNHDAMYWYRQDPGQGLRLIYYSQIVNDFQKGDIAEGYSVSREKKESFPLTVTSAQKNPTAFYLCASSNPVWETQYFGPGTRLLVL.

The J gene is TRBJ2-7, the V gene TRBV7-9; D is perhaps TRBD2 (6 bases). This CDR3 is 15 amino acids long. Germline CDR1 is SEHNR and CDR2 is FQNEAQ (reference sequence). Trimming shortened V by 1 base and J by 7 bases, and 17 bases separated the two germline ends. This CDR3 is CASSLGLAAYWEQYF. CDR3 bases: TGTGCCAGCAGCTTAGGGTTAGCGGCATATTGGGAGCAGTACTTC.

This clone is a singleton in its sample. The chain has TRBV7-9 and TRBJ1-3; 7 bases line up with TRBD1. V lost 5 bases, J lost 4 bases, and 8 bases stayed unmatched. From germline, CDR1 is SEHNR and CDR2 FQNEAQ (reference sequence). The CDR3 covers 15 residues. In DNA form, the CDR3 reads TGTGCCAGCAGCCTAGATCTGGGACAGGGAAACACCATATATTTT. Its protein product is CASSLDLGQGNTIYF.

The J gene is TRBJ2-7, the V gene TRBV7-9; TRBD1 matches at 8 bases. This CDR3 is 14 amino acids long. J lost 5 bases, V lost 3 bases, and 6 bases had no gene match. Germline V gives CDR1 SEHNR, CDR2 FQNEAQ (reference sequence). CDR3 in amino acids: CASSFLQGAHEQYF. CDR3 in DNA: TGTGCCAGCAGCTTTCTTCAGGGGGCCCACGAGCAGTACTTC.

The rearrangement uses TRBV4-3 and TRBJ2-5; 7 bases line up with TRBD1. With V trimmed by 0 bases and J by 0 bases, 13 bases remained unmatched. Per germline, CDR1 LGHNA and CDR2 YSLEER. This CDR3 has 19 amino acids. CDR3 sequence: CASSQDWTGSVLDQETQYF. The CDR3 nucleotides read TGCGCCAGCAGCCAAGATTGGACAGGCTCGGTCCTAGACCAAGAGACCCAGTACTTC.

The V call is TRBV18, the J call TRBJ2-3, with 10 bases matching TRBD2. CDR3 size: 15 residues. With 6 bases clipped from V and 2 bases from J, the junction kept 5 bases outside the gene matches. Germline lookup yields CDR1 KGHSH and CDR2 LQKENI. The CDR3 here is CASSPGLAPTDTQYF. The CDR3, as DNA: TGTGCCAGCTCGCCGGGACTAGCGCCCACAGATACGCAGTATTTT.

This chain joins TRBV5-4 and TRBJ2-5, with 14 positions matching TRBD2. Germline CDR1 and CDR2: SGHNT and YYREEE (reference sequence). The length of the CDR3 is 18 residues. Trimming removed 4 bases from V and 4 bases from J; junction bases left unmatched: 12. Written as DNA, the CDR3 is TGTGCCAGCAGCGGCGGGACTAGCGGGAGACTTGTAGGAGAGACCCAGTACTTC. Its protein is CASSGGTSGRLVGETQYF.